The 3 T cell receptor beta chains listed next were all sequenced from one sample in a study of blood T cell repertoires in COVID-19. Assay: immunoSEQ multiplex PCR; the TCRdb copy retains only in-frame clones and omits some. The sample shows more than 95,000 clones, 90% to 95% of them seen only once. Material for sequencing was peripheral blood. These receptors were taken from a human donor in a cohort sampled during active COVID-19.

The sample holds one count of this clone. The CDR3 spells CASSSVRGRGALFGELFF. In DNA form, the CDR3 reads TGTGCCAGCAGCTCCGTAAGGGGTCGGGGGGCGCTTTTCGGGGAGCTGTTTTTT. The chain employs TRBV11-2 and TRBJ2-2, with D possibly being TRBD2 (7 bases). The CDR3 spans 18 residues. The V end was cut by 4 bases, the J end by 7 bases, with 25 bases between. The germline gives CDR1 SGHAT, CDR2 FQNNGV.

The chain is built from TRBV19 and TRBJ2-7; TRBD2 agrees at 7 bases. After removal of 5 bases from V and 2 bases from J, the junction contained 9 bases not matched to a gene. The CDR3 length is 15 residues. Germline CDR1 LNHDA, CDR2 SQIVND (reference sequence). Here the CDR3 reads CASSPRVAGAYEQYF. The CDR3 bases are TGTGCCAGTAGTCCCCGGGTAGCGGGTGCCTACGAGCAGTACTTC.

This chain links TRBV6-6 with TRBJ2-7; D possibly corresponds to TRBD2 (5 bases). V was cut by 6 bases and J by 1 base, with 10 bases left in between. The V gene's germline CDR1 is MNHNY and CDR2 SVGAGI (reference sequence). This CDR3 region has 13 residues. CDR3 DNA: TGTGCCAGCAGGGCAAGCGGATCCTACGAGCAGTACTTC. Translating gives CASRASGSYEQYF.